These 28 T cell receptor beta chains came from one sample sequenced in a study of graft-versus-host responses after intestinal transplantation. Repertoires were generated with immunoSEQ multiplex PCR, while TCRdb's copy carries only in-frame clones and drops some. Here the sample spans 55,000 to 70,000 clones, about 90% being singletons. Sequencing was performed on PBMCs, taken about 120 days after intestinal transplantation. These receptors were collected from a human patient who received an intestinal transplant, so some T cells may come from the graft donor.

This chain joins TRBV19 and TRBJ1-5; TRBD1 agrees at 12 bases. Germline CDR1 LNHDA, CDR2 SQIVND (reference sequence). The CDR3 sequence is 15 residues long. The V segment lost 4 bases and the J segment 7 bases; nucleotides outside the gene matches: 5. The CDR3 region is CASSRGQGAEQPQHF. CDR3 nucleotide sequence: TGTGCCAGTAGTAGGGGACAGGGGGCTGAGCAGCCCCAGCATTTT.

The chain is built from TRBV19 and TRBJ1-1; possible D gene TRBD1, 5 bases. From germline, CDR1 is LNHDA and CDR2 SQIVND (reference sequence). V was trimmed by 6 bases and J by 0 bases, leaving 11 bases between them. This CDR3 comprises 14 residues. The CDR3 protein is CASSEQVMNTEAFF. Written as DNA, the CDR3 is TGTGCCAGTAGCGAACAGGTCATGAACACTGAAGCTTTCTTT.

The chain uses TRBV5-1 and TRBJ2-2; tentatively, D is TRBD2 (6 bases). Germline CDR1 and CDR2: SGHRS and YFSETQ. V was cut by 4 bases and J by 3 bases, with 13 bases left in between. CDR3 length: 15 amino acids. As DNA, the CDR3 is TGCGCCAGCAGCATACTAGCTGCGGACACCGGGGAGCTGTTTTTT. This translates into CASSILAADTGELFF.

The V and J genes are TRBV4-1 and TRBJ2-1, with a possible D match to TRBD1 (6 bases). The CDR3 runs to 15 residues. Germline CDR1 and CDR2: MGHRA and YSYEKL. V was shortened by 2 bases and J by 0 bases, with 8 bases between the two germline ends. The chain's CDR3 is CASSQTGSSYNEQFF. The CDR3 DNA follows: TGCGCCAGCAGCCAAACAGGGAGCTCCTACAATGAGCAGTTCTTC.

The chain uses TRBV28 and TRBJ2-2; D remains ambiguous. CDR1 and CDR2 (germline): MDHEN, SYDVKM. V lost 3 bases, J lost 0 bases, and 11 bases lay in between. The CDR3 has 16 amino acids. The CDR3 nucleotides are TGTGCCAGCAGTTTGTTTTCAGGCACGAACACCGGGGAGCTGTTTTTT. Amino acids: CASSLFSGTNTGELFF.

The V and J genes are TRBV7-8 and TRBJ2-5; D possibly matches TRBD1 or TRBD2 (5 bases each). The V gene lost 5 bases and the J gene lost 1 base, with 17 bases spanning the gap. Germline loops: CDR1 SGHVS, CDR2 FQNEAQ. This CDR3 has 16 residues. Here the CDR3 DNA reads TGTGCCAGCAGCCATAGGGGTGAGGGATCCCAAGAGACCCAGTACTTC. The encoded protein is CASSHRGEGSQETQYF.

The V and J genes are TRBV5-1 and TRBJ1-4; D gene uncertain. In germline, CDR1 is SGHRS, CDR2 YFSETQ. Trimming took 0 bases from V and 1 from J, leaving 13 bases between them. This CDR3 region has 17 residues. CDR3 sequence reads: CASSLGRQEVTNEKLFF. The CDR3 DNA reads TGCGCCAGCAGCTTGGGTCGGCAGGAGGTAACTAATGAAAAACTGTTTTTT.

The chain is built from TRBV19 and TRBJ2-2; 8 bases are a match to TRBD2. The junction had 16 bases not matched to a gene; V was cut back by 4 bases and J by 3 bases. This CDR3 is built from 19 residues. CDR1 LNHDA and CDR2 SQIVND come from the germline V gene (reference sequence). CDR3 in amino acids: CASSTPPGGRTRYTGELFF. The CDR3 DNA sequence: TGTGCCAGTAGTACACCTCCTGGCGGGAGGACAAGGTACACCGGGGAGCTGTTTTTT. Full variable domain (outside the CDR3, taken from reference TRBV19 and TRBJ2-2): DGGITQSPKYLFRKEGQNVTLSCEQNLNHDAMYWYRQDPGQGLRLIYYSQIVNDFQKGDIAEGYSVSREKKESFPLTVTSAQKNPTAFYLCASSTPPGGRTRYTGELFFGEGSRLTVL.

The gene calls are TRBV5-1 and TRBJ2-2; D is undetermined. The CDR3 spans 13 residues. In germline, CDR1 is SGHRS, CDR2 YFSETQ. The V and J ends lost 4 bases and 6 bases respectively, with 10 bases between them. Written as DNA, the CDR3 is TGCGCCAGCAGCAGGGATGGACCCGGGGAGCTGTTTTTT. Amino acids: CASSRDGPGELFF.

This clone was seen just once. The genes are TRBV2 and TRBJ2-7; TRBD2 is a possible D gene (5 bases). This CDR3 comprises 14 residues. Trimming removed 7 bases at V and 6 bases at J, with 19 bases between. Germline CDR1 reads SNHLY; CDR2 reads FYNNEI. CDR3: CASTLSPSLAEQYF. The CDR3 bases are TGTGCCAGCACCCTTTCCCCTAGCCTGGCCGAGCAGTACTTC.

The chain is built from TRBV28 and TRBJ2-7; TRBD1 aligns across 7 bases. Trimming removed 4 bases from V and 5 bases from J; junction bases left unmatched: 14. The germline CDR1 and CDR2 sequences are MDHEN and SYDVKM. This CDR3 is built from 16 residues. Written as DNA, the CDR3 is TGTGCCAGCAGTTCATGGCGGCAGGGGGTCTTCAACGAGCAGTACTTC. As protein: CASSSWRQGVFNEQYF.

The rearrangement uses TRBV19 and TRBJ2-1; TRBD2 matches 10 bases. This CDR3 has 16 residues. V shed 3 bases and J 4 bases; nucleotides not matched to a gene: 6. Germline V gene data show CDR1 as LNHDA and CDR2 as SQIVND (reference sequence). CDR3 protein: CASSMPGTSVYNEQFF. The CDR3 DNA reads as TGTGCCAGTAGTATGCCCGGGACTAGCGTTTACAATGAGCAGTTCTTC.

CDR3 nucleotides: TGTGCCAGCAGCAAAACGAACACTGAAGCTTTCTTT. It specifies CASSKTNTEAFF. The gene calls are TRBV21-1 and TRBJ1-1. TRBV21-1 is noted as a pseudogene. The CDR3 consists of 12 residues.

V is TRBV2 and J is TRBJ1-2; 10 positions agree with TRBD1. Unmatched junction bases numbered 5, after V lost 10 bases and J lost 3 bases. The CDR3 is 13 amino acids. The germline CDR1 and CDR2 sequences are SNHLY and FYNNEI. For the CDR3, the DNA is TGTGCCACCCTAGGACAGGGGGACTATGGCTACACCTTC. Its translation is CATLGQGDYGYTF.

The chain couples TRBV7-2 to TRBJ1-6, with D uncertain. CDR3 length equals 15 residues. CDR1 and CDR2 from the germline V gene are SGHTA and FQGNSA. Trimming removed 1 base at V and 0 bases at J, with 4 bases between. Written as DNA, the CDR3 is TGTGCCAGCAGCTTAGGGGGCTCCTATAATTCACCCCTCCACTTT. Protein: CASSLGGSYNSPLHF.

The chain recombines TRBV6-6 with TRBJ1-2; D possibly corresponds to TRBD1 (5 bases). This CDR3 has 13 residues. CDR1 MNHNY and CDR2 SVGAGI come from the germline V gene (reference sequence). The V end lost 2 bases, the J end lost 2 bases, and 6 bases lay between the germline ends. CDR3: CASSYEGNYGYTF. For the CDR3, the DNA is TGTGCCAGCAGTTACGAGGGGAACTATGGCTACACCTTC.

This rearrangement joins TRBV7-9 to TRBJ1-5; maybe TRBD1 (6 bases). With 1 base removed from V and 7 bases from J, the gap between germline ends came to 11 bases. There are 14 residues in the CDR3. CDR1 and CDR2 (germline): SEHNR, FQNEAQ (reference sequence). The CDR3 DNA sequence: TGTGCCAGCAGCTTAGGTGGTGGGGGCCAGCCCCAGCATTTT. Translating gives CASSLGGGGQPQHF.

The chain employs TRBV5-6 and TRBJ2-7; possibly TRBD1 for D (6 bases). CDR3 length: 13 residues. Germline lookup yields CDR1 SGHDT and CDR2 YYEEEE. V lost 0 bases and J 2 bases, leaving 6 bases between the germline ends. The CDR3 is CASSLDRAYEQYF. The CDR3 DNA reads as TGTGCCAGCAGCTTGGACAGGGCCTACGAGCAGTACTTC.

V gene TRBV28 combines with J gene TRBJ2-7; weak D call: TRBD1 (5 bases). Trimming removed 3 bases at V and 0 bases at J, with 9 bases between. CDR1 MDHEN and CDR2 SYDVKM come from the germline V gene. This CDR3 contains 14 residues. CDR3 sequence: CASSFSGISYEQYF. For the CDR3, the DNA is TGTGCCAGCAGTTTCTCAGGGATCTCCTACGAGCAGTACTTC. The full variable domain, with the rest looked up from reference TRBV28 and TRBJ2-7, is DVKVTQSSRYLVKRTGEKVFLECVQDMDHENMFWYRQDPGLGLRLIYFSYDVKMKEKGDIPEGYSVSREKKERFSLILESASTNQTSMYLCASSFSGISYEQYFGPGTRLTVT.

This clone has a single count. The chain carries TRBV20-1 and TRBJ1-4, with a tentative D call TRBD1 (5 bases). V dropped 3 bases and J dropped 11 bases, with 7 bases sitting between them. The germline CDR1 and CDR2 sequences are DFQATT and SNEGSKA (reference sequence). The CDR3 is 10 amino acids. The CDR3 is CSASSGKLFF. DNA for the CDR3: TGCAGTGCTAGTTCAGGGAAACTGTTTTTT.

The chain links TRBV6-6 to TRBJ1-2, with D perhaps matching TRBD1 (5 bases). Trimming took off 2 bases at V and 7 bases at J, with 8 bases between the two ends. The germline V gene encodes CDR1 MNHNY and CDR2 SVGAGI (reference sequence). The length of the CDR3 is 12 residues. This CDR3 is CASSYGTIGYTF. CDR3 nucleotide sequence: TGTGCCAGCAGTTACGGGACGATTGGCTACACCTTC.

The chain combines TRBV25-1 with TRBJ1-2; no clear D gene. V lost 3 bases and J lost 9, with 11 bases in between. CDR3 length equals 12 residues. The V gene's germline CDR1 is MGHDK and CDR2 SYGVNS. CDR3 nucleotide sequence: TGTGCCAGCAGTGATGGTGGCTCGAGCTACACCTTC. Its protein is CASSDGGSSYTF.

The chain carries TRBV28 and TRBJ2-1, with D perhaps TRBD2 (7 bases). The CDR3 sequence is 17 residues long. Per the germline V gene, CDR1 is MDHEN and CDR2 is SYDVKM. V was pared by 6 bases and J by 14 bases, with 32 bases between. This CDR3 reads CASSPLNLIGGGRSKFF. The CDR3 DNA is TGTGCCAGCAGCCCCCTAAATCTTATTGGGGGCGGGAGAAGTAAGTTCTTC.

V and J are TRBV6-1 and TRBJ1-5; TRBD1 agrees at 8 bases. The junction had 5 bases not matched to a gene; V was cut back by 5 bases and J by 5 bases. The CDR3 length is 14 residues. Germline V gene data show CDR1 as MNHNS and CDR2 as SASEGT. CDR3 sequence (DNA): TGTGCCAGCAGTACTGACAGGGGATATCAGCCCCAGCATTTT. Protein: CASSTDRGYQPQHF.

This clone was detected only once. The V and J genes are TRBV28 and TRBJ2-2; TRBD2 matches at 11 bases. The CDR3 loop spans 18 amino acids. CDR1 and CDR2 from the germline V gene are MDHEN and SYDVKM. V was pared by 3 bases and J by 6 bases, with 12 bases of the junction left unmatched. The CDR3 coding sequence is TGTGCCAGCAGTTTGCCTAGCGGGAGGAAGGTGGGCGCCGGGGAGCTGTTTTTT. Translating gives CASSLPSGRKVGAGELFF. The whole variable domain, filled in from reference TRBV28 and TRBJ2-2, reads DVKVTQSSRYLVKRTGEKVFLECVQDMDHENMFWYRQDPGLGLRLIYFSYDVKMKEKGDIPEGYSVSREKKERFSLILESASTNQTSMYLCASSLPSGRKVGAGELFFGEGSRLTVL.

V and J are TRBV11-2 and TRBJ1-6; the D is unclear. Per germline, CDR1 SGHAT and CDR2 FQNNGV. Trimming took 1 base from V and 13 from J, leaving 14 bases between them. This CDR3 region has 14 residues. In DNA form, the CDR3 reads TGTGCCAGCAGCTTAGTTTACGGAGGGAACCCCCTCCACTTT. This gives the protein CASSLVYGGNPLHF.

The sample holds one count of this clone. The chain joins TRBV14 to TRBJ2-1; D is unclear. V was shortened by 6 bases and J by 0 bases, with 6 bases between the two germline ends. CDR3 length equals 13 residues. Germline V gene data show CDR1 as SGHDN and CDR2 as FVKESK. The CDR3 DNA is TGTGCCAGCAGTCGGAGCTCCTACAATGAGCAGTTCTTC. This gives the protein CASSRSSYNEQFF.

The rearrangement joins TRBV28 to TRBJ1-5; a possible D gene is TRBD1 (5 bases). This CDR3 has 16 amino acids. V lost 4 bases, J lost 0 bases, and 13 bases lay in between. Germline-derived CDR1 and CDR2 are MDHEN and SYDVKM. The CDR3 is CASSYYRGASNQPQHF. The CDR3 DNA follows: TGTGCCAGCAGTTATTATAGGGGCGCTAGCAATCAGCCCCAGCATTTT.